A selection of T cell receptor beta chains follows, all from one sample in a study of CD8 T cells in Susac syndrome. MiXCR was run by TCRdb on the immunoSEQ multiplex PCR reads, yielding one entry per CDR3 protein. The sample lists roughly 200,000 distinct CDR3 sequences, about 95% seen once, with approximately 0.098% in the top ten. Input material: CD4+ T cells from PBMCs. Receptor source: a human donor in good health. CDR3s include the opening cysteine and the closing phenylalanine or tryptophan. D genes are given only for firm matches. Clone size is stated in some rows and not others, as once, few, many or a class when expanded.

abundance	j_gene	d_gene	v_gene	CDR3nt	CDR3aa
NA	TRBJ2-5	NA	TRBV9	TGTGCCAGCAGCGCCCAAGAGACCCAGTACTTC	CASSAQETQYF
NA	TRBJ2-4	TRBD2	TRBV4-2	TGTGCCAGCAGCCTTGACAGCGGGAGGGGGCGGGCCATTCAGTACTTC	CASSLDSGRGRAIQYF
NA	TRBJ1-1	NA	TRBV7-6	TGTGCCAGCAGCCCCAGGGGAGTTGGCACTGAAGCTTTCTTT	CASSPRGVGTEAFF
once	TRBJ1-1	NA	TRBV30	TGTGCCTGGAGTGACCCCAGGAGGCGACCCACTGAAGCTTTCTTT	CAWSDPRRRPTEAFF
NA	TRBJ2-3	NA	TRBV29-1	TGCAGCGTTGCGGGGAGGAGCACAGATACGCAGTATTTT	CSVAGRSTDTQYF
NA	TRBJ2-1	NA	TRBV12-3/TRBV12-4	TGTGCCAGCAGTTTCACCGACCTGGAGGCTAGGGAGCAGTTCTTC	CASSFTDLEAREQFF
NA	TRBJ2-7	NA	TRBV3-1	TGTGCCAGCAGCCCAGCGAGATCCTACGAGCAGTACTTC	CASSPARSYEQYF
NA	TRBJ2-7	NA	TRBV12-3/TRBV12-4	TGTGCCAGCAGCATAAAGACCCACGAGCAGTACTTC	CASSIKTHEQYF
NA	TRBJ1-5	NA	TRBV19	TGTGCCAGTAGTCCTCAGCGAACGCCCCAGCATTTT	CASSPQRTPQHF
once	TRBJ1-1	NA	TRBV9	TGTGCCAGCAGCTTGAGTGGGGTCACTGAAGCTTTCTTT	CASSLSGVTEAFF
NA	TRBJ1-5	TRBD1	TRBV5-1	TGCGCCAGCAGCTTCCAGGGGGGCAATCAGCCCCAGCATTTT	CASSFQGGNQPQHF
NA	TRBJ2-5	TRBD2	TRBV30	TGTGCCTGGAGTGCTCGCGGGGGATACCAAGAGACCCAGTACTTC	CAWSARGGYQETQYF
NA	TRBJ2-1	TRBD1	TRBV12-3/TRBV12-4	TGTGCCAGCAGCACAGGGGGCTATGAGCAGTTCTTC	CASSTGGYEQFF
NA	TRBJ2-5	TRBD2	TRBV12-3/TRBV12-4	TGTGCCAGCGGCGGCGCGGGAGAAGAGACCCAGTACTTC	CASGGAGEETQYF
NA	TRBJ2-3	TRBD2	TRBV28	TGTGCCAGCAGTCTACGACCGGGACTAGCGGGTTACACAGATACGCAGTATTTT	CASSLRPGLAGYTDTQYF
NA	TRBJ1-1	NA	TRBV29-1	TGCAGCGTTGTCTATGTTCGGACGAACACTGAAGCTTTCTTT	CSVVYVRTNTEAFF
NA	TRBJ1-2	NA	TRBV28	TGTGCCAGCAACGAAAGAGGGATCTACTACACCTTC	CASNERGIYYTF
NA	TRBJ2-1	TRBD2	TRBV2	TGTGCCAGCAGTTATTGGACTAGCGGGCCCAATGAGCAGTTCTTC	CASSYWTSGPNEQFF
once	TRBJ2-7	TRBD2	TRBV20-1	TGCAGTGTTGGGACTAGTGGGCGCGAGCAGTACTTC	CSVGTSGREQYF
NA	TRBJ1-2	NA	TRBV29-1	TGCAGCGTTGATACGCAGGGCCGAGGCTACACCTTC	CSVDTQGRGYTF
NA	TRBJ2-7	TRBD1	TRBV27	TGTGCCAGCAGCAGATACCGGGACAGGGCTCTCGAGCAGTACTTC	CASSRYRDRALEQYF
few	TRBJ2-7	NA	TRBV27	TGTGCCAGCAGTTTTCAGGGCTCCTACGAGCAGTACTTC	CASSFQGSYEQYF
once	TRBJ1-1	TRBD1	TRBV25-1	TGTGCCAGCGGGGACAGGGGACGGAACACTGAAGCTTTCTTT	CASGDRGRNTEAFF
NA	TRBJ1-1	NA	TRBV9	TGTGCCAGCAGCGTCGGGCGGAACACTGAAGCTTTCTTT	CASSVGRNTEAFF
once	TRBJ1-1	NA	TRBV7-9	TGTGCCAGCAGCTTAGGTTGGAACACTGAAGCTTTCTTT	CASSLGWNTEAFF
NA	TRBJ2-4	NA	TRBV4-2	TGTGCCAGCAGCCAAGGAGCGGGCCTGGCCAAAAACATTCAGTACTTC	CASSQGAGLAKNIQYF
NA	TRBJ1-5	NA	TRBV20-1	TGCAGCCTTGGGTGGGACCAGGGTCAGCCCCAGCATTTT	CSLGWDQGQPQHF
NA	TRBJ2-5	NA	TRBV24-1	TGTGCCACCAGTGATTTGTTCGGGGAGACCCAGTACTTC	CATSDLFGETQYF
NA	TRBJ2-1	NA	TRBV24-1	TGTGCCACCACAGCGGAATCCTACAATGAGCAGTTCTTC	CATTAESYNEQFF
NA	TRBJ2-7	TRBD2	TRBV28	TGTGCCAGCAGTCAACTAGCGGGAGACCTATTCGAGCAGTACTTC	CASSQLAGDLFEQYF
NA	TRBJ1-2	NA	TRBV11-2	TGTGCCAGCAGCTTAGTCGGGATGGGGCTGGATGGCTACACCTTC	CASSLVGMGLDGYTF
NA	TRBJ2-3	TRBD2	TRBV20-1	TGCAGTGCTACTAGCGGGATGAACCCCACAGATACGCAGTATTTT	CSATSGMNPTDTQYF
NA	TRBJ2-7	NA	TRBV20-1	TGCAGTTCCCAGTCACGCTCCTACGAGCAGTACTTC	CSSQSRSYEQYF
NA	TRBJ1-2	NA	TRBV27	TGTGCCAGCCCCAGGGGCTTGAGCTATGGCTACACCTTC	CASPRGLSYGYTF
NA	TRBJ1-5	NA	TRBV6-1	TGTGCCAGCAGTCAGGACAGTGCCTATCAGCCCCAGCATTTT	CASSQDSAYQPQHF
NA	TRBJ1-2	NA	TRBV29-1	TGCAGCGTTGCGACTCTGGTCTATGGCTACACCTTC	CSVATLVYGYTF
NA	TRBJ1-2	NA	TRBV18	TGTGCCAGCTCACCACCAGGGTCGCCTAACTATGGCTACACCTTC	CASSPPGSPNYGYTF
NA	TRBJ1-4	NA	TRBV29-1	TGCAGCGTTGGGGGTGTGTCTAGGAGTGAAAAACTGTTTTTT	CSVGGVSRSEKLFF
NA	TRBJ2-5	NA	TRBV20-1	TGCAGTGCTCTCCGGACAGCTTTCCAAGAGACCCAGTACTTC	CSALRTAFQETQYF
NA	TRBJ1-1	NA	TRBV7-9	TGTGCCAGCAGCTTTTCAGGGACCGTGCTCACTGAAGCTTTCTTT	CASSFSGTVLTEAFF
NA	TRBJ1-1	NA	TRBV19	TGTGCCAGTAGTCGGACAGTCGCAGCTTTCTTT	CASSRTVAAFF
NA	TRBJ2-3	TRBD1	TRBV25-1	TGTGCCAGCAGTGAATGGCGGACAGGGAGCACAGATACGCAGTATTTT	CASSEWRTGSTDTQYF
NA	TRBJ2-3	NA	TRBV20-1	TGCAGTGCTAGAGGCACAGATACGCAGTATTTT	CSARGTDTQYF
NA	TRBJ2-1	TRBD2	TRBV6-2/TRBV6-3	TGTGCCAGCAGCAAAACTAGCGGTACCTACAATGAGCAGTTCTTC	CASSKTSGTYNEQFF
NA	TRBJ2-3	NA	TRBV2	TGTGCCAGCAGTGGGAACCGAAATACGCAGTATTTT	CASSGNRNTQYF
NA	TRBJ2-1	TRBD2	TRBV27	TGTGCCAGCAGTTCGGGGACTAGCGGGAGGTATGAGCAGTTCTTC	CASSSGTSGRYEQFF
NA	TRBJ2-1	NA	TRBV18	TGTGCCAGCTCACCACAGTCCCAGAATGAGCAGTTCTTC	CASSPQSQNEQFF
NA	TRBJ2-7	TRBD2	TRBV29-1	TGCAGCGCCAGTACTAGCGGGCTTCCTCAGGGCGAGCAGTACTTC	CSASTSGLPQGEQYF
NA	TRBJ2-2	TRBD1	TRBV9	TGTGCCAGCAGCGTCGCGGGACAGGGGACCGGGGAGCTGTTTTTT	CASSVAGQGTGELFF
NA	TRBJ2-1	NA	TRBV5-4	TGTGCCAGCAGCTTGGCCGCGGGACGTGAGCAGTTCTTC	CASSLAAGREQFF